This record covers a single T cell receptor (beta chain). No antigen is known for it. The record originates from a study of metastatic and nonmetastatic thyroid tumors. Whole-study findings and limits: Reportedly, malignant thyroid tumors had significantly higher TCR beta diversity than benign nodules, in blood and tumor.

Patients had received no treatment of any kind before thyroid surgery. Authors' data handling: CDR3 differences across clinicopathological groups were used to build a distant-metastasis classifier for papillary thyroid cancer. MiXCR reprocessed the PCR reads for TCRdb. These V and J calls rely on TCRdb rather than the paper's analysis. Counted here are roughly 17,000 clones, under 30% occurring once; the ten biggest clones make up roughly a quarter. Germline V gene sequence: CDR1 MGHRA, CDR2 YSYEKL. This CDR3 is 14 amino acids long. V gave up 4 bases and J gave up 3 bases, with 13 bases separating them.

This clonotype originated in a male donor with papillary thyroid cancer or a benign thyroid nodule (not recorded which). Some clones in this sample may be carry-over from other donors' samples. The sequencing sample was made of tumor tissue. The chain has TRBV4-1 and TRBJ2-7; D gene uncertain. The CDR3 bases are TGCGCCAGCAGCCCGAATGAGCCCAACTACGAGCAGTACTTC. This sequence encodes CASSPNEPNYEQYF.